This T cell receptor (beta chain) derives from a study of blood T cell repertoires in COVID-19. Study-level information: Specimens from acute and convalescent COVID-19 originated in the United States, Italy and Spain. Sample material is recorded as cDNA or gDNA derived from T cells, B-cell-depleted T cells, or PBMCs.

Per the original data handling: Reference gene primer amplification in the assay estimated nucleated cell counts. TCRdb's table, derived via immunoSEQ multiplex PCR, lists solely in-frame clones and lacks some. Clone size and V and J calls were adopted from that table, with D and trimming inferred from the DNA. The profile shows approximately 170,000 clones, about four fifths of them singletons. This CDR3 contains 14 residues. The V end lost 10 bases, the J end lost 0 bases, and 13 bases lay between the germline ends. The germline gives CDR1 LNHDA, CDR2 SQIVND (reference sequence). This rearrangement joins TRBV19 to TRBJ1-3; D uncertain. Input material: peripheral blood. The source of this sequence is a woman older than 75 with active or convalescent COVID-19. The CDR3 sequence is CATTNSHSGNTIYF. DNA for the CDR3: TGTGCCACCACCAACTCCCACTCTGGAAACACCATATATTTT.